These 27 T cell receptor beta chains were sequenced from one sample in a study of spatial heterogeneity in lung cancer. The time point denotes: sample taken at primary tumor resection. The study sequenced unsorted whole RNA from tumor, nontumor lung or frozen PBMC. One entry per CDR3 protein results from TCRdb running MiXCR on the 5' RACE reads. The sample has 9,500 to 14,000 distinct CDR3 sequences; roughly 3.9% are singletons. The sequences come from normal lung tissue next to the tumor, collected at surgery. The receptors come from a male donor with early-stage non-small cell lung cancer.

About this clonotype: With the library built for alpha chains, this beta chain is off target and its frequency is not meaningful. The rearrangement uses TRBV29-1 and TRBJ1-2, with 11 bases lining up with TRBD1. CDR1 SQVTM and CDR2 ANQGSEA come from the germline V gene. The V segment lost 6 bases and the J segment 4 bases; nucleotides outside the gene matches: 7. The CDR3 contains 14 residues. CDR3 DNA: TGCAGCGTCGCCGGGACAGGGGGAATCTATGGCTACACCTTC. Amino acid sequence: CSVAGTGGIYGYTF.

This clonotype has at least ten counts. The library was designed around alpha chains, so this beta chain is a stray read whose abundance carries little weight. The chain uses TRBV28 and TRBJ2-1; 7 nucleotides align to TRBD1. CDR3 size: 16 residues. V was pared by 6 bases and J by 4 bases, with 12 bases of the junction left unmatched. The germline gives CDR1 MDHEN, CDR2 SYDVKM. CDR3 coding DNA: TGTGCCAGCAGCCGACGTCCGGGACAGACTTACAATGAGCAGTTCTTC. The encoded protein is CASSRRPGQTYNEQFF. The whole variable domain, filled in from reference TRBV28 and TRBJ2-1, reads DVKVTQSSRYLVKRTGEKVFLECVQDMDHENMFWYRQDPGLGLRLIYFSYDVKMKEKGDIPEGYSVSREKKERFSLILESASTNQTSMYLCASSRRPGQTYNEQFFGPGTRLTVL.

This clonotype was recorded at least ten times. The library was prepared for alpha chains; this beta chain is a stray read, so its frequency means little. This chain connects TRBV29-1 to TRBJ2-7, with a possible D match to TRBD1 (5 bases). Germline values: CDR1 SQVTM, CDR2 ANQGSEA. CDR3 length equals 12 residues. V dropped 2 bases and J dropped 2 bases, with 7 bases sitting between them. CDR3 amino acids: CSVEKGTYEQYF. In DNA, the CDR3 is TGCAGCGTTGAAAAGGGGACCTACGAGCAGTACTTC.

This clonotype has ten or more counts. Since the library was made to target alpha chains, this beta chain is a stray read and its abundance is not meaningful. The chain employs TRBV29-1 and TRBJ2-1; 10 bases are a match to TRBD1. The germline V gene encodes CDR1 SQVTM and CDR2 ANQGSEA. The CDR3 spans 18 residues. Trimming at V came to 0 bases and at J to 8 bases, leaving 16 bases not matched to a gene. CDR3 in amino acids: CSVEDPMVDRGGRDEQFF. Written as DNA, the CDR3 is TGCAGCGTTGAAGATCCCATGGTGGACAGGGGGGGAAGAGATGAGCAGTTCTTC.

This clonotype was found many times. Little can be read into the size of this beta chain, an off-target read in a library designed for alpha chains. J is TRBJ1-4 and V is TRBV7-9; a weak D match, TRBD1 (5 bases). The V end lost 4 bases, the J end lost 7 bases, and 13 bases lay between the germline ends. The CDR3 is 14 residues long. Germline values: CDR1 SEHNR, CDR2 FQNEAQ (reference sequence). In DNA form, the CDR3 reads TGTGCCAGCAGCTCCAGGGAACGGGGTGAAAAACTGTTTTTT. The encoded protein is CASSSRERGEKLFF.

There are many counts of this clonotype. This beta chain is a stray read from a library made for alpha chains; its abundance is not meaningful. The V call is TRBV20-1, the J call TRBJ2-4; D gene unclear. Deletions cut 3 bases from V and 4 bases from J, with 19 bases between. The CDR3 length is 16 residues. Germline V CDR1 and CDR2: DFQATT, SNEGSKA (reference sequence). CDR3 DNA: TGCAGTGCTAGCAACCCCCGAGACGGCGGAAAAAACATTCAGTACTTC. Protein product: CSASNPRDGGKNIQYF.

The sample holds many counts of this clonotype. This beta chain lies outside the target of a library built for alpha chains; its clone size means little. The rearrangement links TRBV7-2 to TRBJ2-7; TRBD1 might be the D (5 bases). This CDR3 comprises 15 residues. Germline CDR1 SGHTA, CDR2 FQGNSA. The V end lost 6 bases, the J end lost 1 base, and 16 bases lay between the germline ends. Here the CDR3 DNA reads TGTGCCAGCAGGCTATTAGGGGCAGCATCCTACGAGCAGTACTTC. Translation gives CASRLLGAASYEQYF.

In this sample, this clonotype is medium-sized (0.01 to 0.1%). A library prepared for alpha chains yielded this beta chain as an off-target read; its size is of little meaning. The chain joins TRBV12-3 or TRBV12-4 to TRBJ2-2, with TRBD2 identical over 9 bases. The CDR3 runs 16 residues. V lost 5 bases to trimming and J lost 5 bases; unmatched junction nucleotides: 9. This CDR3 reads CASSPITAGGTGELFF. The CDR3 region has the DNA TGTGCCAGCAGTCCCATTACAGCGGGAGGTACCGGGGAGCTGTTTTTT.

This clonotype was picked up many times. In a library made to pick up alpha chains, this beta chain is a stray read with a size that means little. The chain combines TRBV3-1 with TRBJ2-7; the D call may be TRBD1 or TRBD2 (6 bases each). This CDR3 spans 14 amino acids. Germline V CDR1 and CDR2: LGHDT, YNNKEL (reference sequence). V was clipped by 7 bases and J by 0 bases, with 13 bases between them. DNA of the CDR3: TGTGCCAGCAACCCCGGGGGCTACTCCTACGAGCAGTACTTC. It codes for CASNPGGYSYEQYF.

This clonotype was picked up many times. This beta chain is an unintended read in a library built for alpha chains; its size means little. The rearrangement uses TRBV11-2 and TRBJ1-1; D may be TRBD1 (6 bases). The CDR3 is 15 residues long. Germline values: CDR1 SGHAT, CDR2 FQNNGV. Trimming stripped 1 base from V and 1 base from J, with 10 bases between. CDR3 in amino acids: CASSLVRQANTEAFF. The CDR3 DNA is TGTGCCAGCAGCTTAGTCCGACAGGCGAACACTGAAGCTTTCTTT.

This clonotype has ten or more counts. Within a library made for alpha chains, this beta chain is off target, and its count is uninformative. The chain recombines TRBV15 with TRBJ1-5, with TRBD1 as a possible D gene (5 bases). Per the germline V gene, CDR1 is LNHNV and CDR2 is YYDKDF (reference sequence). This CDR3 has 15 amino acids. Between the trimmed V and J ends, which lost 5 bases and 5 bases, there was a span of 16 bases. The DNA for the CDR3 is TGTGCCACCAGCGCCCAGCGACTGGGGGATCAGCCCCAGCATTTT. Translation gives CATSAQRLGDQPQHF.

Relative to its sample, this clonotype is medium-sized. This beta chain is an off-target read within a library intended for alpha chains, so its frequency means little. The chain couples TRBV28 to TRBJ2-3, with D uncertain. Looked up from germline, CDR1 is MDHEN and CDR2 is SYDVKM. Between the trimmed V and J ends, which lost 8 bases and 1 base, there was a span of 28 bases. This CDR3 region has 19 residues. CDR3 nucleotide sequence: TGTGCCAGCCGACCTGTTCCTGGATCAGCTATTGGAGGCACAGATACGCAGTATTTT. Its translation: CASRPVPGSAIGGTDTQYF.

This clonotype was counted a few times. Since it is a stray read in a library aimed at alpha chains, this beta chain has a size that is not meaningful. The chain recombines TRBV20-1 with TRBJ1-6; D might be TRBD1 (5 bases). The CDR3 is 16 amino acids. The V end was cut by 7 bases, the J end by 0 bases, with 16 bases between. Germline V gene data show CDR1 as DFQATT and CDR2 as SNEGSKA (reference sequence). CDR3 in amino acids: CSVIFPGTSYNSPLHF. CDR3 sequence (DNA): TGCAGTGTCATCTTCCCAGGGACCTCCTATAATTCACCCCTCCACTTT.

This clonotype was counted ten times or more. Since the library was made to target alpha chains, this beta chain is a stray read and its abundance is not meaningful. The rearrangement uses TRBV6-1 and TRBJ2-3; possibly TRBD1 for D (6 bases). The CDR3 covers 16 residues. The germline V gene has CDR1 MNHNS and CDR2 SASEGT. The germline V and J ends were trimmed by 2 bases and 2 bases, with 14 bases remaining between them. The CDR3 is CASSEKGTGLTDTQYF. The CDR3 DNA reads TGTGCCAGCAGTGAAAAGGGTACAGGGCTCACAGATACGCAGTATTTT.

This clonotype was recorded at least ten times. For a library built for alpha chains, this beta chain is a stray read; little rests on its size. The chain carries TRBV6-5 and TRBJ1-6; a weak D match, TRBD1 (5 bases). The V gene lost 6 bases and the J gene lost 7 bases, with 10 bases spanning the gap. The germline V gene has CDR1 MNHEY and CDR2 SVGAGI. CDR3 length: 13 residues. This CDR3 reads CASSRGRNSPLHF. The CDR3 nucleotides read TGTGCCAGCAGCCGGGGGAGAAATTCACCCCTCCACTTT.

This clonotype was counted at least ten times. With the library built for alpha chains, this beta chain is off target and its frequency is not meaningful. The chain joins TRBV7-9 to TRBJ2-1; D remains ambiguous. V was trimmed by 1 base and J by 3 bases, leaving 7 bases between them. The germline V gene encodes CDR1 SEHNR and CDR2 FQNEAQ (reference sequence). The CDR3 has 14 amino acids. CDR3 sequence: CASSLVGNYNEQFF. CDR3 coding DNA: TGTGCCAGCAGCTTAGTCGGAAACTACAATGAGCAGTTCTTC.

This clonotype was seen at least ten times. Because the library targeted alpha chains, this beta chain is an off-target read whose size means little. The chain recombines TRBV12-3 or TRBV12-4 with TRBJ1-1; TRBD1 is a possible D gene (5 bases). This CDR3 is 14 amino acids long. The V end lost 7 bases, the J end lost 4 bases, and 16 bases lay between the germline ends. The CDR3: CASTFGSGGTEAFF. CDR3 DNA sequence: TGTGCCAGCACCTTCGGATCGGGGGGCACTGAAGCTTTCTTT.

This clonotype has at least ten counts. Little can be read into the size of this beta chain, an off-target read in a library designed for alpha chains. This chain connects TRBV12-3 or TRBV12-4 to TRBJ1-6; a possible D gene is TRBD1 (5 bases). Trimming cost V 2 bases and J 9 bases, with 14 bases left between them. The CDR3 covers 15 residues. The CDR3 sequence: CASSLLLGVSSPLHF. CDR3 nucleotide sequence: TGTGCCAGCAGTTTATTATTAGGGGTCAGTTCACCCCTCCACTTT.

This clonotype was recorded at least ten times. This beta chain is a stray read from a library made for alpha chains; its abundance is not meaningful. J is TRBJ1-5 and V is TRBV5-6, with 8 bases matching TRBD1. With V trimmed by 3 bases and J by 7 bases, 6 bases remained unmatched. CDR3 size: 14 residues. Germline CDR1 is SGHDT and CDR2 is YYEEEE. The CDR3 reads CASSSGQEGQPQHF. The CDR3 DNA follows: TGTGCCAGCAGCTCGGGACAGGAGGGACAGCCCCAGCATTTT.

This clonotype showed up just a few times. This beta chain represents an off-target read in a library built for alpha chains; its size is of limited meaning. This chain links TRBV7-2 with TRBJ2-3; no definite D call. Per germline, CDR1 SGHTA and CDR2 FQGNSA. The V and J ends lost 0 bases and 2 bases respectively, with 6 bases between them. The CDR3 has 14 amino acids. The CDR3 loop is CASSLATFTDTQYF. DNA for the CDR3: TGTGCCAGCAGCTTAGCGACCTTCACAGATACGCAGTATTTT. Based on the CDR3 plus reference TRBV7-2 and TRBJ2-3, the full variable domain is GAGVSQSPSNKVTEKGKDVELRCDPISGHTALYWYRQSLGQGLEFLIYFQGNSAPDKSGLPSDRFSAERTGGSVSTLTIQRTQQEDSAVYLCASSLATFTDTQYFGPGTRLTVL.

In its sample, this clonotype was seen many times. This beta chain is an off-target read within a library intended for alpha chains, so its frequency means little. V usage is TRBV7-7 and J usage is TRBJ2-2; 7 nucleotides line up with TRBD1. Trimming took 11 bases from V and 1 from J; bases not matched to a gene: 4. CDR3 length: 13 residues. Germline CDR1 SSHAT, CDR2 FNYEAQ (reference sequence). The CDR3 region is CAWGTVNTGELFF. CDR3 nucleotides: TGTGCCTGGGGGACAGTGAACACCGGGGAGCTGTTTTTT. The whole variable domain, remainder taken from reference TRBV7-7 and TRBJ2-2, is GAGVSQSPRYKVTKRGQDVTLRCDPISSHATLYWYQQALGQGPEFLTYFNYEAQPDKSGLPSDRFSAERPEGSISTLTIQRTEQRDSAMYRCAWGTVNTGELFFGEGSRLTVL.

This clonotype is classed as medium-sized. This beta chain slipped into a library made for alpha chains as a stray read, so its size is not meaningful. The V and J genes are TRBV7-9 and TRBJ2-1; 9 bases align to TRBD1. The germline gives CDR1 SEHNR, CDR2 FQNEAQ (reference sequence). V shed 2 bases, J shed 9 bases, and the junction held 8 bases outside the gene matches. The CDR3 spans 15 residues. CDR3 in amino acids: CASSLPGQGSAEQFF. CDR3 DNA: TGTGCCAGCAGCTTACCAGGACAGGGGTCAGCTGAGCAGTTCTTC.

By sample share, this clonotype is medium-sized. Because this beta chain is a stray read in a library intended to capture alpha chains, its abundance should not be given much weight. The CDR3 here is CASSLPAATAIYGYTF. Here the CDR3 DNA reads TGTGCCAGCAGCCTACCTGCCGCGACAGCGATCTATGGCTACACCTTC. The chain is built from TRBV7-9 and TRBJ1-2; weak D call: TRBD1 (5 bases). CDR1 is SEHNR and CDR2 is FQNEAQ in the germline V gene (reference sequence). V lost 5 bases, J lost 4 bases, and 20 bases lay in between. The CDR3 runs 16 residues.

With respect to this clonotype: For a library built for alpha chains, this beta chain is a stray read; little rests on its size. The chain combines TRBV11-2 with TRBJ2-2; 8 nucleotides match TRBD2. Germline V gene sequence: CDR1 SGHAT, CDR2 FQNNGV. There are 16 residues in the CDR3. V was clipped by 1 base and J by 6 bases; unmatched bases: 7. CDR3 coding DNA: TGTGCCAGCAGCTTAGTATCCACTAGCGGTTCCGGGGAGCTGTTTTTT. Protein sequence: CASSLVSTSGSGELFF.

This clonotype is medium-sized by share. Found in a library prepared for alpha chains, this beta chain is an off-target read, and its abundance has little meaning. The rearrangement joins TRBV12-3 or TRBV12-4 to TRBJ1-1; TRBD1 agrees at 7 bases. CDR3 length equals 12 residues. V lost 3 bases and J lost 6; bases outside the gene matches: 1. The CDR3 DNA is TGTGCCAGCAGTTTGACAGGGTCTGAAGCTTTCTTT. The encoded protein is CASSLTGSEAFF.

Relative to its sample, this clonotype is medium-sized. This beta chain represents an off-target read in a library built for alpha chains; its size is of limited meaning. V usage is TRBV7-2 and J usage is TRBJ1-1; D unresolved. Trimming removed 1 base at V and 2 bases at J, with 8 bases between. The germline V gene has CDR1 SGHTA and CDR2 FQGNSA. This CDR3 spans 14 amino acids. CDR3 DNA: TGTGCCAGCAGCTTAGGGGGTTTCAACACTGAAGCTTTCTTT. Translating it yields CASSLGGFNTEAFF.

This clonotype was counted only a few times. As an off-target read in a library built for alpha chains, this beta chain has a frequency of little significance. The chain joins TRBV30 to TRBJ2-7; D is ambiguous. V was pared by 6 bases and J by 0 bases, with 12 bases between. Germline V gene data show CDR1 as GTSNPN and CDR2 as SVGIG (reference sequence). This CDR3 has 13 amino acids. CDR3 sequence (DNA): TGTGCCTGCTCCAGGTTACCCTCCTACGAGCAGTACTTC. Protein product: CACSRLPSYEQYF.